A single sample is the source of the 2 T cell receptor beta chains below, sequenced in a study of blood T cell repertoires in COVID-19. Some clones are missing from TCRdb's copy, which holds only in-frame ones; the method was immunoSEQ multiplex PCR. The sample holds tens of thousands of clones, around 85% seen once. The sequenced sample was peripheral blood. The receptors derive from a man aged 70-80 years with acute or convalescent COVID-19.

This chain links TRBV5-1 with TRBJ2-3; the D is unclear. Germline V gives CDR1 SGHRS, CDR2 YFSETQ. V was clipped by 2 bases and J by 0 bases, with 10 bases between them. There are 15 residues in the CDR3. The CDR3 DNA follows: TGCGCCAGCAGCTTTTCCAGGCTGAGCACAGATACGCAGTATTTT. It yields the protein CASSFSRLSTDTQYF.

The rearrangement joins TRBV2 to TRBJ2-5; maybe TRBD1 (6 bases). Trimming cost V 8 bases and J 5 bases, with 18 bases left between them. Germline V gives CDR1 SNHLY, CDR2 FYNNEI. The CDR3 spans 14 residues. Here the CDR3 reads CASGGNREKETQYF. CDR3 in DNA: TGTGCCAGCGGGGGAAACAGGGAAAAGGAGACCCAGTACTTC.